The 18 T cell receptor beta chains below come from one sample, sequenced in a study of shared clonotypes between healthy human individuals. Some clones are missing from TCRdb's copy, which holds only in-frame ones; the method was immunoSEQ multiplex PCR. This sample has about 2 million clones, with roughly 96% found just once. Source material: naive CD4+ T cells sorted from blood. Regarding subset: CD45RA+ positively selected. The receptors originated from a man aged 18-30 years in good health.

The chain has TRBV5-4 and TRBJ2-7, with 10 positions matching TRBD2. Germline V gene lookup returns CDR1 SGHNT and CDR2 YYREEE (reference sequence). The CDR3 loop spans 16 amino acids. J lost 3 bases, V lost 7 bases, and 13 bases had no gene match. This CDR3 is CASGPGASGGLYEQYF. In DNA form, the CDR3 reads TGTGCCAGCGGCCCTGGGGCTAGCGGGGGACTCTACGAGCAGTACTTC.

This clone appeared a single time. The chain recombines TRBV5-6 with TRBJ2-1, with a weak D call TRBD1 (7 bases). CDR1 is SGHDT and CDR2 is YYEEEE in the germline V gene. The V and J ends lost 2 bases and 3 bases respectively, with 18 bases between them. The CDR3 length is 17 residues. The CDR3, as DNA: TGTGCCAGCAGCTTATGGACAGGACTACCCAACTACAATGAGCAGTTCTTC. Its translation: CASSLWTGLPNYNEQFF. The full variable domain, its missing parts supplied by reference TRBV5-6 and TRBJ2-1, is DAGVTQSPTHLIKTRGQQVTLRCSPKSGHDTVSWYQQALGQGPQFIFQYYEEEERQRGNFPDRFSGHQFPNYSSELNVNALLLGDSALYLCASSLWTGLPNYNEQFFGPGTRLTVL.

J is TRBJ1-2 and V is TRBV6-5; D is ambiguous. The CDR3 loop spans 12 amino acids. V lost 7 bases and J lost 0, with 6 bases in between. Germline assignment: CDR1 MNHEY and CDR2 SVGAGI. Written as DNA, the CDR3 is TGTGCCAGCACCCGCCCTAACTATGGCTACACCTTC. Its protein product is CASTRPNYGYTF.

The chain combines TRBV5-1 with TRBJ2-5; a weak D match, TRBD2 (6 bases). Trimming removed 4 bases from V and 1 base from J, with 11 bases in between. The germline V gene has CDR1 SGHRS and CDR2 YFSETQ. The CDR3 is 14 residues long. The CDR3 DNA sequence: TGCGCCAGCAGCACAGGCGGGGCCCAAGAGACCCAGTACTTC. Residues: CASSTGGAQETQYF.

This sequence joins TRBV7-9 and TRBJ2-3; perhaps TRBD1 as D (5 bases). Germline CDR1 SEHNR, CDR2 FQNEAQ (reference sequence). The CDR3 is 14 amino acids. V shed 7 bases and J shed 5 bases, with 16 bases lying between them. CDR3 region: CASTPRSDKDTQYF. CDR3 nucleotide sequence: TGTGCCAGCACCCCCCGATCGGACAAAGATACGCAGTATTTT.

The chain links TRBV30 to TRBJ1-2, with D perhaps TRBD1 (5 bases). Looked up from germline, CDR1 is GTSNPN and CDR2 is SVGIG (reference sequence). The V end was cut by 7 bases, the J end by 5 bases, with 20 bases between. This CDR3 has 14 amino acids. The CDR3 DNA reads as TGTGCCTCCGATTCCGGGGGAGCTCCTTATGGCTACACCTTC. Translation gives CASDSGGAPYGYTF.

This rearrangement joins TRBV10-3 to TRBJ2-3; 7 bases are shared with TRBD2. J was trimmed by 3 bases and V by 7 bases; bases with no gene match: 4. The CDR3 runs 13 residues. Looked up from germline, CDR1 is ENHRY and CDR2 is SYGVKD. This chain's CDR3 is CAITGGVTDTQYF. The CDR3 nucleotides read TGTGCCATCACGGGGGGAGTAACAGATACGCAGTATTTT.

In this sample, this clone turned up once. The CDR3 nucleotides are TGTGCCAGCAGCCCAAAGATCGGGAATACGCAGTATTTT. Translating it yields CASSPKIGNTQYF. The chain combines TRBV11-3 with TRBJ2-3; TRBD2 might be the D (5 bases). V was shortened by 5 bases and J by 7 bases, with 13 bases between the two germline ends. Germline CDR1 reads SGHNT; CDR2 reads YENEEA. This CDR3 has 13 residues.

DNA for the CDR3: TGTGCCAGCAGCTCGGGGGGCAATATGAACACTGAAGCTTTCTTT. This gives the protein CASSSGGNMNTEAFF. The chain carries TRBV7-9 and TRBJ1-1; a weak D match, TRBD1 (6 bases). The CDR3 has 15 amino acids. Germline V CDR1 and CDR2: SEHNR, FQNEAQ (reference sequence). The V end lost 4 bases, the J end lost 0 bases, and 12 bases lay between the germline ends.

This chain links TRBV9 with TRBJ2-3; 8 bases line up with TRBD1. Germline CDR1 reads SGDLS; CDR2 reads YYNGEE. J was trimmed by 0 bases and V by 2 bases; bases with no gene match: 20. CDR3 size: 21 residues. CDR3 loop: CASSVSTGTGRDIFSTDTQYF. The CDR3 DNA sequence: TGTGCCAGCAGCGTTAGCACCGGGACAGGTCGAGACATATTCAGCACAGATACGCAGTATTTT.

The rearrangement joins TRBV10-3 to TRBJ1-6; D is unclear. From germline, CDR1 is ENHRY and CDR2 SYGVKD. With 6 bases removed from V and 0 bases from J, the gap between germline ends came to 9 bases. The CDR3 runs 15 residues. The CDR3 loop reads CAIRADGSYNSPLHF. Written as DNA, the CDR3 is TGTGCCATCAGGGCCGACGGCTCCTATAATTCACCCCTCCACTTT.

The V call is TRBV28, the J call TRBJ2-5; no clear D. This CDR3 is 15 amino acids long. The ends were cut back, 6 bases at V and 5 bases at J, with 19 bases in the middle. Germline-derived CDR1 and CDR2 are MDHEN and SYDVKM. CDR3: CASRRSLNSQETQYF. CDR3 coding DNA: TGTGCCAGCAGAAGAAGCTTGAACAGCCAGGAGACCCAGTACTTC.

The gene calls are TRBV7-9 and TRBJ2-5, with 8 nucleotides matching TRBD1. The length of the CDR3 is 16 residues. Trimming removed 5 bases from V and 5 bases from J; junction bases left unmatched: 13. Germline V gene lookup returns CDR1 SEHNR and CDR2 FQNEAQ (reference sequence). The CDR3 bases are TGTGCCAGCAGCCTACTAAGGACAGGGCGCGGTGAGACCCAGTACTTC. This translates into CASSLLRTGRGETQYF. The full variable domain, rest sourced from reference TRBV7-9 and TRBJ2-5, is DTGVSQNPRHKITKRGQNVTFRCDPISEHNRLYWYRQTLGQGPEFLTYFQNEAQLEKSRLLSDRFSAERPKGSFSTLEIQRTEQGDSAMYLCASSLLRTGRGETQYFGPGTRLLVL.

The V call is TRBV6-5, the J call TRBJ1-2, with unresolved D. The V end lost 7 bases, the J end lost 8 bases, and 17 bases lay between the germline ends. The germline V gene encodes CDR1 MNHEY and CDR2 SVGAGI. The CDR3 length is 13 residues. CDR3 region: CASTLGRLGGYTF. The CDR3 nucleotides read TGTGCCAGCACTCTCGGACGTCTAGGCGGCTACACCTTC.

CDR3 amino acids: CASSFGGTEAFF. DNA of the CDR3: TGTGCCAGCAGCTTTGGGGGGACTGAAGCTTTCTTT. J is TRBJ1-1 and V is TRBV11-1, with D possibly TRBD1 on 5 matching bases. V was cut by 3 bases and J by 5 bases, with 7 bases left in between. Germline assignment: CDR1 SGHAT and CDR2 FQDESV (reference sequence). The CDR3 extends over 12 amino acids.

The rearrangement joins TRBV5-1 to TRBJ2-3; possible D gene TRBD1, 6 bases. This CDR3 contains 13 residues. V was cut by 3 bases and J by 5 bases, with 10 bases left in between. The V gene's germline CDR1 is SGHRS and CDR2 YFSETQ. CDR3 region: CASSSLDRDTQYF. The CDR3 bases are TGCGCCAGCAGCTCCCTGGACAGAGATACGCAGTATTTT.

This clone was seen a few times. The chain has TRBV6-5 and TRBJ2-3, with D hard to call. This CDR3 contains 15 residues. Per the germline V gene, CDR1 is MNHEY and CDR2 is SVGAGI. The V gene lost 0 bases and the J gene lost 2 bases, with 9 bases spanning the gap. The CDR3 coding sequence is TGTGCCAGCAGTTACTCGGGCCGATACACAGATACGCAGTATTTT. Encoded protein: CASSYSGRYTDTQYF.

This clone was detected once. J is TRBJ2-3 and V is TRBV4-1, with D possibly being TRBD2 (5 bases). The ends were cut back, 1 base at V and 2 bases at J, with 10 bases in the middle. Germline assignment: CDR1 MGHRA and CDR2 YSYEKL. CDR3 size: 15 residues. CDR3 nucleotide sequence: TGCGCCAGCAGCCAAGGGGGAGTGGACACAGATACGCAGTATTTT. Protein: CASSQGGVDTDTQYF.